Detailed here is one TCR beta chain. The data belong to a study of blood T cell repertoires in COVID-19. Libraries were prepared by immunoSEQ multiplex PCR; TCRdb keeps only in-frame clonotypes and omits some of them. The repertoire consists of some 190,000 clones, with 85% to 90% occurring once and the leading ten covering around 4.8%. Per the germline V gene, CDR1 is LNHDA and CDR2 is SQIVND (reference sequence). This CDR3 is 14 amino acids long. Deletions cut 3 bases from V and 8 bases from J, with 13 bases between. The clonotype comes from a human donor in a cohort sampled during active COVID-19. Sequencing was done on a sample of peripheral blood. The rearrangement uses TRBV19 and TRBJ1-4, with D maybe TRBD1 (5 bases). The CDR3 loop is CASSIGSGREKLFF. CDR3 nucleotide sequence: TGTGCCAGTAGTATTGGTTCAGGGCGCGAAAAACTGTTTTTT.